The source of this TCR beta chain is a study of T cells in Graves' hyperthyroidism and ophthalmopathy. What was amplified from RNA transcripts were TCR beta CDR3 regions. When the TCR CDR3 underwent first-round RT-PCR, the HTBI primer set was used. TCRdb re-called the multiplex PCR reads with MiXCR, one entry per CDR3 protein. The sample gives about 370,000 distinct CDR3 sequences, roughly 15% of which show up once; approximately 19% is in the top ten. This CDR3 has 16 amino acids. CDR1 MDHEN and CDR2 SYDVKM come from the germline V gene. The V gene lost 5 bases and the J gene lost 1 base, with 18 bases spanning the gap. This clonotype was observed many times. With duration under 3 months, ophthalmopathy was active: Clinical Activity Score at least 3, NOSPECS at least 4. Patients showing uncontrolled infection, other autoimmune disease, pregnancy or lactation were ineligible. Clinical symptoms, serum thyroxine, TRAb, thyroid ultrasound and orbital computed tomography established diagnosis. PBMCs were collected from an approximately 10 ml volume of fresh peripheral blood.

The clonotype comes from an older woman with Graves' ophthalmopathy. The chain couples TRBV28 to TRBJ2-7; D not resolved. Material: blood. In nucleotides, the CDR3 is TGTGCCAGCAGTCCCCCCGTCAGTGCCTTGTCCTACGAGCAGTACTTC. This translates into CASSPPVSALSYEQYF.